This is a list of T cell receptor beta chains from one sample in a study of spatial heterogeneity in lung cancer. One entry per CDR3 protein, called by TCRdb with MiXCR from the 5' RACE reads. The table includes some 37,000 distinct CDR3 sequences, 5.2% detected once. This material consisted of PBMCs, taken at surgery. These receptors were collected from a female donor with early-stage non-small cell lung cancer. CDR3s include the opening cysteine and the closing phenylalanine or tryptophan. Only some rows state a clone size, as once, few, many or a class for expanded clones.

v_call	clone_size	j_call	cdr3_aa
TRBV10-1	many	TRBJ2-1	CASSEDIAGGPYNEQFF
TRBV27	many	TRBJ2-7	CASSFRTGALEQYF
TRBV6-1	NA	TRBJ2-6	CASRDSTGSGANVLTF
TRBV9	once	TRBJ1-6	CASSVDGTVGTSPLHF
TRBV7-2	few	TRBJ1-2	CASSSQWGDGYTF
TRBV4-3	many	TRBJ2-7	CASSQLLQGEQYF
TRBV6-1	many	TRBJ2-1	CASSPLGNEQFF
TRBV3-1	few	TRBJ2-3	CASSPSGGGGGGTQYF
TRBV5-1	many	TRBJ2-3	CASSLSTDTQYF
TRBV7-7	few	TRBJ2-3	CASSLAPIQAGGADTQYF
TRBV7-9	many	TRBJ2-3	CASSAMDRADTQYF
TRBV2	many	TRBJ2-7	CASSVLQTYEQYF
TRBV5-1	many	TRBJ2-7	CASSFWAGSYEQYF
TRBV2	few	TRBJ2-7	CASSTEGISYEQYF
TRBV18	many	TRBJ2-5	CASSPKTGGQETQYF
TRBV12-3/TRBV12-4	medium-sized	TRBJ1-1	CASSLGTEEATEAFF
TRBV2	NA	TRBJ1-6	CASSEQSPYSPLHF
TRBV5-1	few	TRBJ1-1	CASSLGGAGNTEAFF
TRBV11-2	NA	TRBJ2-7	CASSTRAYEQYF
TRBV20-1	NA	TRBJ1-5	CSAREANQPQHF
TRBV6-5	many	TRBJ1-2	CASSPREAFGYTF
TRBV7-2	many	TRBJ2-1	CASSLGGEQFF
TRBV20-1	many	TRBJ1-5	CSASLFGGGNQPQHF
TRBV7-9	many	TRBJ2-3	CASSFSTSTDTQYF
TRBV20-1	many	TRBJ2-1	CSAKGGTSTNEQFF
TRBV28	many	TRBJ1-2	CASSQWTDYGYTF
TRBV20-1	many	TRBJ2-5	CSARDPLAGGSTQYF
TRBV6-6	many	TRBJ2-1	CASGAGVVYNEQFF
TRBV6-2/TRBV6-3	many	TRBJ2-2	CASSKGVLAGELFF
TRBV10-3	medium-sized	TRBJ2-4	CAISEGLGRGSIQYF
TRBV11-2	NA	TRBJ2-2	CASSFLVFNTGELLF
TRBV12-3/TRBV12-4	many	TRBJ2-2	CASRPVSSTGELFF
TRBV28	NA	TRBJ2-7	CASTRRGGTPYEQYF
TRBV28	many	TRBJ2-5	CASSLLQGADQETQYF
TRBV10-1	many	TRBJ2-1	CASSEMDEQFF
TRBV7-9	many	TRBJ2-3	CASSPRPTSGQYF
TRBV6-5	few	TRBJ2-3	CASSYSPSGGSAQYF
TRBV6-1	NA	TRBJ2-1	CASSTRDPDYETEQFF
TRBV5-5	many	TRBJ1-5	CASSLLGISNQPQHF
TRBV6-5	NA	TRBJ2-5	CASSPPGQETRYF